The 23 T cell receptor beta chains below all came from one sample that was sequenced in a study of spatial heterogeneity in lung cancer. Study-wide points: Tracking of tumor mutation counts was seen in expanded intratumoral alpha and beta TCR counts.

The antigens these receptors bind are not known. Documented time point: sample taken at primary tumor resection. Via MiXCR, TCRdb re-called the 5' RACE reads, giving one row per CDR3 protein. The table lists 12,000 or so distinct CDR3 sequences, about 14% of them singletons. Sample: lung tumor tissue, taken at surgery. All receptors derive from a male donor with early-stage non-small cell lung cancer.

This clonotype was seen many times. The genes are TRBV3-1 and TRBJ1-1; D is perhaps TRBD1 (6 bases). The V gene's germline CDR1 is LGHDT and CDR2 YNNKEL (reference sequence). This CDR3 has 15 amino acids. Trimming removed 4 bases at V and 2 bases at J, with 14 bases between. CDR3 DNA sequence: TGTGCCAGCAGCCCGGGGGGGGCGGGAAACACTGAAGCTTTCTTT. This codes for CASSPGGAGNTEAFF.

This clonotype has a handful of counts. One end of the junction varies from germline; a read error may be responsible. The rearrangement links TRBV28 to TRBJ1-2; maybe TRBD1 (6 bases). The germline V gene has CDR1 MDHEN and CDR2 SYDVKM. This CDR3 comprises 13 residues. In DNA form, the CDR3 reads TGTGCCCGCAGGGGTTCAACTAACTATGGCTACACCTTC. Amino acid sequence: CARRGSTNYGYTF.

On this clonotype: A much bigger clone sits one base away, suggesting this may be a read error. The chain uses TRBV20-1 and TRBJ2-4; 7 bases line up with TRBD2. Germline V gives CDR1 DFQATT, CDR2 SNEGSKA (reference sequence). This CDR3 contains 15 residues. In DNA, the CDR3 is TGCAGTGCTAGAGACAGCGGGATCAGCAAAAACATTCTGTACTTC. Encoded protein: CSARDSGISKNILYF.

This clonotype was seen at least ten times. The chain couples TRBV7-6 to TRBJ2-5; either TRBD1 or TRBD2 may supply D (5 bases each). The V end was cut by 5 bases, the J end by 0 bases, with 10 bases between. The CDR3 covers 14 residues. The germline V gene encodes CDR1 SGHVS and CDR2 FNYEAQ. CDR3 coding DNA: TGTGCCAGCAGCACAGGACTGAACCAAGAGACCCAGTACTTC. Translated, it gives CASSTGLNQETQYF.

This clonotype was detected many times. The chain combines TRBV5-1 with TRBJ1-1; D gene ambiguous. With 0 bases removed from V and 1 base from J, the gap between germline ends came to 4 bases. CDR3 length equals 13 residues. Germline CDR1 SGHRS, CDR2 YFSETQ. In DNA form, the CDR3 reads TGCGCCAGCAGCTTGGGGCCGAACACTGAAGCTTTCTTT. This sequence encodes CASSLGPNTEAFF.

The rearrangement joins TRBV20-1 to TRBJ2-7, with no clear D. The CDR3 extends over 13 amino acids. Germline CDR1 reads DFQATT; CDR2 reads SNEGSKA (reference sequence). The V and J ends lost 3 bases and 4 bases respectively, with 13 bases between them. Written as DNA, the CDR3 is TGCAGTGCTAGTAACGGTAATGGTTACGAGCAGTACTTC. Translating gives CSASNGNGYEQYF.

About this clonotype: This may arise from a read error, as a much more abundant clone is one base away. The rearrangement links TRBV11-3 to TRBJ2-7; D uncertain. CDR3 length equals 12 residues. V lost 6 bases and J 5 bases, leaving 11 bases between the germline ends. Germline V gene sequence: CDR1 SGHNT, CDR2 YENEEA. CDR3 nucleotides: TGTGCCAGCAGTGTCGGCCCTAACGAGCAGTACTTC. The encoded protein is CASSVGPNEQYF.

This clonotype was recorded at least ten times. The chain is built from TRBV10-2 and TRBJ2-5, with D perhaps TRBD2 (6 bases). Germline V gene lookup returns CDR1 WSHSY and CDR2 SAAADI. Trimming removed 2 bases at V and 3 bases at J, with 13 bases between. This CDR3 is 15 amino acids long. This CDR3 is CASSEEGGRKETQYF. The CDR3 region has the DNA TGCGCCAGCAGTGAGGAGGGAGGCCGCAAAGAGACCCAGTACTTC.

This clonotype was counted at least ten times. The chain uses TRBV7-3 and TRBJ1-1, with D perhaps matching TRBD1 (6 bases). The CDR3 sequence is 12 residues long. Trimming removed 6 bases from V and 3 bases from J, with 8 bases in between. Germline CDR1 and CDR2: SGHTA and FQGTGA. CDR3 coding DNA: TGTGCCAGCAGATCAGGGGACACTGAAGCTTTCTTT. Amino acids: CASRSGDTEAFF.

This clonotype was counted at least ten times. At one end the junction does not follow the germline gene, possibly because of a read error. J is TRBJ2-1 and V is TRBV3-1; D may be TRBD1 (6 bases). CDR3 size: 13 residues. CDR1 is LGHDT, CDR2 YNNKEL, per germline (reference sequence). This CDR3 is CASSEEGVYEQFF. CDR3 nucleotides: TGTGCCAGCAGCGAAGAGGGGGTCTATGAGCAGTTCTTC.

At least ten counts were recorded for this clonotype. The chain employs TRBV7-2 and TRBJ1-5; TRBD1 matches at 9 bases. The CDR3 is 13 residues long. CDR1 and CDR2 from the germline V gene are SGHTA and FQGNSA. The trim removed 5 bases at V and 8 bases at J, leaving 4 bases unmatched. DNA for the CDR3: TGTGCCAGCAGCCCGGACAGGGGCGAGCCCCAGCATTTT. It encodes CASSPDRGEPQHF. Supplemented by reference TRBV7-2 and TRBJ1-5, the full variable domain reads GAGVSQSPSNKVTEKGKDVELRCDPISGHTALYWYRQSLGQGLEFLIYFQGNSAPDKSGLPSDRFSAERTGGSVSTLTIQRTQQEDSAVYLCASSPDRGEPQHFGDGTRLSIL.

This clonotype came up many times. The rearrangement links TRBV5-1 to TRBJ1-1; TRBD1 is a possible D gene (5 bases). V lost 1 base to trimming and J lost 6 bases, with 10 bases between them. The CDR3 is 13 amino acids. Germline V gives CDR1 SGHRS, CDR2 YFSETQ. CDR3 amino acids: CASSLQGRAEAFF. DNA of the CDR3: TGCGCCAGCAGCTTGCAGGGCCGAGCTGAAGCTTTCTTT.

This clonotype showed up many times. CDR3 sequence reads: CAISNTGPNTDTQYF. CDR3 nucleotides: TGTGCCATCAGTAACACAGGCCCCAACACAGATACGCAGTATTTT. V and J are TRBV10-3 and TRBJ2-3, with D tentatively TRBD1 (5 bases). The length of the CDR3 is 15 residues. Trimming stripped 5 bases from V and 2 bases from J, with 14 bases between. Germline V lookup: CDR1 ENHRY, CDR2 SYGVKD.

In this sample, this clonotype is medium-sized. This chain connects TRBV29-1 to TRBJ1-2; 11 bases align to TRBD1. CDR1 and CDR2 from the germline V gene are SQVTM and ANQGSEA. The CDR3 covers 12 residues. The junction had 4 bases not matched to a gene; V was cut back by 6 bases and J by 7 bases. CDR3 amino acids: CSVAGQGAGYTF. The CDR3 bases are TGCAGCGTCGCAGGACAGGGGGCTGGCTACACCTTC.

The sample holds many counts of this clonotype. The rearrangement uses TRBV7-9 and TRBJ2-3, with 7 bases lining up with TRBD2. CDR1 is SEHNR, CDR2 FQNEAQ, per germline (reference sequence). Trimming at V came to 4 bases and at J to 0 bases, leaving 10 bases not matched to a gene. The CDR3 loop spans 17 amino acids. The CDR3 coding sequence is TGTGCCAGCAGCTATGATAAAGCGGGGAAAAGCACAGATACGCAGTATTTT. Residues: CASSYDKAGKSTDTQYF.

This clonotype was seen at least ten times. The V gene is TRBV12-3 or TRBV12-4, the J gene TRBJ2-1; 9 positions agree with TRBD1. This CDR3 region has 14 residues. The trim removed 3 bases at V and 9 bases at J, leaving 6 bases unmatched. The CDR3 loop reads CASSFRVGQGEQFF. Here the CDR3 DNA reads TGTGCCAGCAGTTTTAGGGTGGGACAGGGTGAGCAGTTCTTC.

At least ten counts were recorded for this clonotype. This chain connects TRBV30 to TRBJ2-1, with TRBD2 matching over 11 bases. Trimming at V came to 2 bases and at J to 8 bases, leaving 5 bases not matched to a gene. The CDR3 runs to 14 residues. Germline V gene lookup returns CDR1 GTSNPN and CDR2 SVGIG (reference sequence). The CDR3 loop reads CAWSLLAGVHEQFF. In nucleotides, the CDR3 is TGTGCCTGGAGTCTACTAGCGGGAGTCCATGAGCAGTTCTTC.

In this sample, this clonotype is medium-sized (0.01 to 0.1%). The chain recombines TRBV29-1 with TRBJ1-5; no clear D. V was shortened by 1 base and J by 6 bases, with 10 bases between the two germline ends. CDR3 size: 13 residues. Germline assignment: CDR1 SQVTM and CDR2 ANQGSEA. CDR3 in DNA: TGCAGCGTTGAAGTTCTCATCGGTCAGCCCCAGCATTTT. Translated, it gives CSVEVLIGQPQHF.

This chain's CDR3 is CASSLLILVDTDTQYF. The CDR3 DNA follows: TGTGCCAGCAGCTTACTAATTTTAGTGGACACAGATACGCAGTATTTT. The chain carries TRBV11-2 and TRBJ2-3; D gene ambiguous. V lost 2 bases and J lost 2, with 14 bases in between. This CDR3 is 16 amino acids long. CDR1 SGHAT and CDR2 FQNNGV come from the germline V gene.

The chain uses TRBV7-9 and TRBJ2-5; D is perhaps TRBD1 (6 bases). Per the germline V gene, CDR1 is SEHNR and CDR2 is FQNEAQ (reference sequence). This CDR3 is built from 16 residues. V was trimmed by 5 bases and J by 3 bases, leaving 19 bases between them. CDR3 amino acids: CASSTGTEKGKETQYF. The CDR3 nucleotides are TGTGCCAGCAGCACAGGGACCGAAAAGGGGAAAGAGACCCAGTACTTC.

This clonotype has ten or more counts. The chain joins TRBV7-9 to TRBJ1-5; D might be TRBD1 (5 bases). V was shortened by 0 bases and J by 2 bases, with 8 bases between the two germline ends. The germline V gene has CDR1 SEHNR and CDR2 FQNEAQ (reference sequence). The CDR3 is made up of 15 amino acids. The DNA for the CDR3 is TGTGCCAGCAGCTTAGCTCGGGACGGCAATCAGCCCCAGCATTTT. Protein sequence: CASSLARDGNQPQHF.

This clonotype has a handful of counts. The V call is TRBV27, the J call TRBJ2-1; the D call may be TRBD1 or TRBD2 (6 bases each). V lost 5 bases and J lost 8, with 10 bases in between. The CDR3 contains 12 residues. Germline V gene data show CDR1 as MNHEY and CDR2 as SMNVEV (reference sequence). The CDR3 loop is CASSKGGYEQFF. In DNA, the CDR3 is TGTGCCAGCAGTAAAGGGGGGTATGAGCAGTTCTTC.

V is TRBV29-1 and J is TRBJ2-6, with D uncertain. Deletions cut 8 bases from V and 0 bases from J, with 8 bases between. CDR1 is SQVTM and CDR2 is ANQGSEA in the germline V gene. This CDR3 region has 13 residues. CDR3 residues: CSIRSSGANVLTF. CDR3 DNA: TGCAGCATCAGATCCTCTGGGGCCAACGTCCTGACTTTC.